The clone carrying this TCR beta chain was seen at least ten times. Its antigen is undetermined. The sample belongs to a study of CD8 T cells in ankylosing spondylitis. Study-wide results and limits: Typical of ankylosing spondylitis blood, it appeared, was a TCR beta motif of fewer than ten highly homologous variants. Clones linked to the disease showed a CD8+ phenotype. They occurred at relatively low frequencies in peripheral blood.

Germline V lookup: CDR1 DFQATT, CDR2 SNEGSKA (reference sequence). Between the trimmed V and J ends, which lost 6 bases and 2 bases, there was a span of 11 bases. The CDR3 totals 14 residues. Preparation of TCR beta libraries was done by quantitative 5'-RACE with molecular barcodes. Via MiXCR, TCRdb re-called the 5' RACE reads, giving one row per CDR3 protein. The sample includes roughly 490,000 distinct CDR3 sequences, roughly 5.3% of them seen just once. Sequencing was carried out using blood, either unsorted or a sorted T cell fraction (not recorded which). The receptor was isolated from a male donor with ankylosing spondylitis. The V and J genes are TRBV20-1 and TRBJ2-6; D not resolved. CDR3 sequence (DNA): TGCAGTGCCGGAACCCTAGCTGGGGCCAACGTCCTGACTTTC. Translation gives CSAGTLAGANVLTF.